These T cell receptor beta chains were read from a single sample in a study of CD8+ T cells in alopecia areata. TCRdb's copy holds only in-frame clones and misses some; the assay was immunoSEQ multiplex PCR. The profile shows 150,000 to 200,000 clones, around 71% of them singletons. This specimen was CD4+ T cells sorted from blood, taken at week 4, from a patient treated with tofacitinib. The receptors derive from a human donor with alopecia areata. Both conserved end residues are part of each CDR3. D genes are given only for firm matches. Rows give clone size only sometimes, using once, few, many, or a class for an expanded clone.

CDR3nt | CDR3aa | v_gene | abundance | d_gene | j_gene
TGCAGCGTACCCTTGACAGGTTGGGTCTACAATGAGCAGTTCTTC | CSVPLTGWVYNEQFF | TRBV29-1 | once | . | TRBJ2-1
TGTGCCAGCAGGACAGGGGGCTATGGCTACACCTTC | CASRTGGYGYTF | TRBV2 | . | TRBD1 | TRBJ1-2
TGTGCCAGCAGCCCCCGACCTAACACTGAAGCTTTCTTT | CASSPRPNTEAFF | TRBV7-9 | . | . | TRBJ1-1
TGCAGGTCAGAGGGGGATCAGCCCCAGCATTTT | CRSEGDQPQHF | TRBV29-1 | once | . | TRBJ1-5
TGCAGCGTTGCAGGGGAAATCTCCTACAATGAGCAGTTCTTC | CSVAGEISYNEQFF | TRBV29-1 | . | . | TRBJ2-1
TGTGCCTGGGGCGGACTAGCGGGGTTCATTCAGTACTTC | CAWGGLAGFIQYF | TRBV30 | . | TRBD2 | TRBJ2-4
TGTGCCAGCAGCGTCACAGGTGCTAACTATGGCTACACCTTC | CASSVTGANYGYTF | TRBV9 | . | . | TRBJ1-2
TGTGCCAGCAGTCTGGGACAGGGCCTGGAAAATTCACCCCTCCACTTT | CASSLGQGLENSPLHF | TRBV27 | once | TRBD1 | TRBJ1-6
TGTGCCAGTAGTATCGGGGGTTTCGATCAGCCCCAGCATTTT | CASSIGGFDQPQHF | TRBV19 | . | . | TRBJ1-5
TGTGCCAGCAGTTACTCCGGGGTAGGGATAAACACTGAAGCTTTCTTT | CASSYSGVGINTEAFF | TRBV6-5 | . | . | TRBJ1-1
TGTGCCAGCAGCCAGAGCTCTGGGGCCAACGTCCTGACTTTC | CASSQSSGANVLTF | TRBV5-4 | once | . | TRBJ2-6
TGTGCCAGCAGCTTTCAAGGGGGGCAAGAGACCCAGTACTTC | CASSFQGGQETQYF | TRBV7-2 | . | . | TRBJ2-5
TGTGCCAGTAGCACCGGTATCGGGGGGCGGCAGTTCTTC | CASSTGIGGRQFF | TRBV27 | . | . | TRBJ2-1
TGTGCCAGCAGCTTCCTAGCGGGGGTCCAAGAGACCCAGTACTTC | CASSFLAGVQETQYF | TRBV11-2 | few | TRBD2 | TRBJ2-5
TGTGCCTGGTGCGTCGGGGGCTCCTACAATGAGCAGTTCTTC | CAWCVGGSYNEQFF | TRBV30 | . | . | TRBJ2-1
TGCAGCGCGCGGGACAGGGGGAACACCATATATTTT | CSARDRGNTIYF | TRBV29-1 | few | TRBD1 | TRBJ1-3
TGTGCCTGGAGTGTATCTTCACCCCTCCACTTT | CAWSVSSPLHF | TRBV30 | few | . | TRBJ1-6
TGTGCCTGGAGTGAAGGGATGAACACTGAAGCTTTCTTT | CAWSEGMNTEAFF | TRBV30 | few | . | TRBJ1-1
TGTGCCAGCAGCTTAGCCTGGCGCGGCGAGCAGTACTTC | CASSLAWRGEQYF | TRBV7-6 | . | . | TRBJ2-7
TGTGCCAGCAGCCCTCTAGCGGGTTTCTACGAGCAGTACTTC | CASSPLAGFYEQYF | TRBV4-2 | . | TRBD2 | TRBJ2-7
TGCGCCAGCAGCCAAGAAGGCGGACAGGACTACGAGCAGTACTTC | CASSQEGGQDYEQYF | TRBV4-3 | . | TRBD1 | TRBJ2-7
TGTGCCAGCAGCGTAGGAGGAGGCGGCTACACCTTC | CASSVGGGGYTF | TRBV9 | . | . | TRBJ1-2
TGTGCCAGCAGTTCCAACCGGGACTCTTATCAGCCCCAGCATTTT | CASSSNRDSYQPQHF | TRBV27 | . | . | TRBJ1-5
TGTGCCAGCAGTGAAGACACCTACGAGCAGTACTTC | CASSEDTYEQYF | TRBV2 | . | . | TRBJ2-7
TGCGCCAGCAGCCAAGGGGCTCGGGGTGCAACTAATGAAAAACTGTTTTTT | CASSQGARGATNEKLFF | TRBV4-3 | . | . | TRBJ1-4
TGTGCCAGCAGGGCGAGCGGGGAGAAAGAGACCCAGTACTTC | CASRASGEKETQYF | TRBV6-6 | once | TRBD2 | TRBJ2-5
TGCGCCAGCAGCTTGAAACCTCCACCCCCCGAGCAGTACTTC | CASSLKPPPPEQYF | TRBV5-1 | . | . | TRBJ2-7
TGCGCCAGCAGTCAAGGGGACAGGGTTTTAGATACGCAGTATTTT | CASSQGDRVLDTQYF | TRBV23-1 | . | TRBD1 | TRBJ2-3
TGTGCCAGCTCAACCTCTGGAGCGGAGATCTACGAGCAGTACTTC | CASSTSGAEIYEQYF | TRBV18 | . | . | TRBJ2-7
TGCAGCGTTGATTCGGGACAGGGGCAACAAGAGACCCAGTACTTC | CSVDSGQGQQETQYF | TRBV29-1 | . | TRBD1 | TRBJ2-5
TGCAGCGTTGCCAGGGCGAACCAAGAGACCCAGTACTTC | CSVARANQETQYF | TRBV29-1 | . | . | TRBJ2-5
TGCAGCGTTGTTAGGGGAGACGAGACCCAGTACTTC | CSVVRGDETQYF | TRBV29-1 | . | . | TRBJ2-5
TGTGCCAGCAGCTTCCCGGACAGGGGGTTGTACGAGCAGTACTTC | CASSFPDRGLYEQYF | TRBV7-2 | few | TRBD1 | TRBJ2-7
TGTGCCAGCATTGTAGAGACAGGAAACATTCAGTACTTC | CASIVETGNIQYF | TRBV6-1 | few | . | TRBJ2-4
TGTGCCATCCCGACGCCGCAGGACTATGGCTACACCTTC | CAIPTPQDYGYTF | TRBV30 | once | . | TRBJ1-2
TGCAGCGTTGGGACAGGGACGAACACCGGGGAGCTGTTTTTT | CSVGTGTNTGELFF | TRBV29-1 | . | TRBD1 | TRBJ2-2
TGCGCCAGCAGCCGGAGGCTAGCGGACGACGAGCAGTACTTC | CASSRRLADDEQYF | TRBV4-1 | . | TRBD2 | TRBJ2-7
TGCGCCAGCAGCCCCTCCCTAATAGGGACAGGGATGAACGGGGAGCTGTTTTTT | CASSPSLIGTGMNGELFF | TRBV4-3 | . | TRBD1 | TRBJ2-2
TGCAGCGTTGGCGAGGTGGTTGACACTGAAGCTTTCTTT | CSVGEVVDTEAFF | TRBV29-1 | . | . | TRBJ1-1
TGCAGTGCTAGGCGAGACACTGAAGCTTTCTTT | CSARRDTEAFF | TRBV20-1 | . | . | TRBJ1-1
TGTGCCAGCAGGTCGGGCGGGGGGCACACCGGGGAGCTGTTTTTT | CASRSGGGHTGELFF | TRBV9 | . | TRBD2 | TRBJ2-2
TGCAGCGTTGCTCAAGGCTACGAGCAGTACTTC | CSVAQGYEQYF | TRBV29-1 | few | . | TRBJ2-7
TGTGCCAGCAGCGCGAAAGGAGGGTTCACCGGGGAGCTGTTTTTT | CASSAKGGFTGELFF | TRBV9 | . | . | TRBJ2-2
TGTGCCAGCTCGCCGGGACTCCAAGATACGCAGTATTTT | CASSPGLQDTQYF | TRBV18 | . | . | TRBJ2-3
TGCAGCGTTGGGGGTCCCTACGAGCAGTACTTC | CSVGGPYEQYF | TRBV29-1 | . | . | TRBJ2-7
TGCAGCGTTGAAGAGGGAGGGTCGGAAAAACTGTTTTTT | CSVEEGGSEKLFF | TRBV29-1 | . | . | TRBJ1-4
TGTGCCAGCAGCTTCTCTCGGGGGCAGGACCTCCACTTT | CASSFSRGQDLHF | TRBV7-2 | few | . | TRBJ1-6
TGTGCCAGCAGCCGAGACAGGCTAGCCAAAAACATTCAGTACTTC | CASSRDRLAKNIQYF | TRBV7-9 | few | . | TRBJ2-4
TGTGCTAGCAGCTTAGCTCAGGGGGCAGTGAATGAGCAGTTCTTC | CASSLAQGAVNEQFF | TRBV7-7 | . | TRBD1 | TRBJ2-1